These 16 T cell receptor beta chains share one sample of origin, sequenced in a study of blood T cell repertoires in COVID-19. Generated by immunoSEQ multiplex PCR, the TCRdb table keeps only in-frame clones and is missing some. The sample contains 180,000 or so clones, approximately 85% of which appear only once. The sample was PBMCs or T cells enriched from blood (not recorded which). The source of these receptors is a man aged 35 to 55 who had recovered from COVID-19.

The chain has TRBV5-8 and TRBJ2-5, with TRBD1 as a possible D gene (5 bases). The CDR3 spans 14 residues. Germline V lookup: CDR1 SGHTS, CDR2 YDEGEE. The V and J ends lost 2 bases and 4 bases respectively, with 12 bases between them. The CDR3 is CASSFPGPPETQYF. The CDR3 coding sequence is TGTGCCAGCAGCTTCCCAGGGCCCCCAGAGACCCAGTACTTC.

The chain uses TRBV5-4 and TRBJ1-1, with 7 bases identical to TRBD1. V lost 8 bases, J lost 4 bases, and 8 bases stayed unmatched. Germline V gene sequence: CDR1 SGHNT, CDR2 YYREEE (reference sequence). The CDR3 sequence is 13 residues long. This CDR3 reads CASSEGAFTEAFF. The DNA of the CDR3 is TGTGCCAGTTCGGAGGGGGCTTTCACTGAAGCTTTCTTT.

Points on this clone: One end of the junction varies from germline; a read error may be responsible. The chain couples TRBV7-7 to TRBJ2-1, with 7 bases matching TRBD1. CDR3 size: 15 residues. CDR1 and CDR2 from the germline V gene are SSHAT and FNYEAQ (reference sequence). The CDR3 bases are TGTGCTAGCAGCCTCGGGACAGCCTTTTTCAATGAGCAGTTCTTC. Amino acid sequence: CASSLGTAFFNEQFF.

The J gene is TRBJ2-1, the V gene TRBV5-1; TRBD2 matches 9 bases. V dropped 2 bases and J dropped 4; count of bases not matched to a gene: 4. CDR1 and CDR2 (germline): SGHRS, YFSETQ. This CDR3 has 15 residues. CDR3 coding DNA: TGCGCCAGCAGCTTTGAGCTAGCGGGGTACAATGAGCAGTTCTTC. The encoded protein is CASSFELAGYNEQFF. The full variable domain, completed using reference TRBV5-1 and TRBJ2-1, is KAGVTQTPRYLIKTRGQQVTLSCSPISGHRSVSWYQQTPGQGLQFLFEYFSETQRNKGNFPGRFSGRQFSNSRSEMNVSTLELGDSALYLCASSFELAGYNEQFFGPGTRLTVL.

CDR3 coding DNA: TGTGCCAGCAGCTTAGCGGACACCGGGGAGCTGTTTTTT. Residues: CASSLADTGELFF. J is TRBJ2-2 and V is TRBV11-3; no definite D call. CDR1 SGHNT and CDR2 YENEEA come from the germline V gene. There are 13 residues in the CDR3. V was cut by 1 base and J by 3 bases, with 3 bases left in between.

This CDR3 reads CASSIERGNYGYTF. Here the CDR3 DNA reads TGTGCCAGTAGTATAGAAAGGGGAAACTATGGCTACACCTTC. The chain combines TRBV19 with TRBJ1-2, with a weak D call TRBD1 (5 bases). V was clipped by 0 bases and J by 2 bases, with 7 bases between them. The germline CDR1 and CDR2 sequences are LNHDA and SQIVND (reference sequence). This CDR3 comprises 14 residues.

This clone appeared a single time. The rearrangement joins TRBV19 to TRBJ2-2; 7 nucleotides align to TRBD1. V was clipped by 3 bases and J by 5 bases; unmatched bases: 9. Germline V gene lookup returns CDR1 LNHDA and CDR2 SQIVND (reference sequence). The CDR3 is 16 amino acids. Here the CDR3 DNA reads TGTGCCAGTAGTATTCACCGACAGGGAAGAACCGGGGAGCTGTTTTTT. Translation gives CASSIHRQGRTGELFF.

The chain recombines TRBV2 with TRBJ1-2; TRBD1 is a possible D gene (5 bases). Per the germline V gene, CDR1 is SNHLY and CDR2 is FYNNEI. The CDR3 runs to 15 residues. The V end was cut by 3 bases, the J end by 8 bases, with 19 bases between. CDR3 loop: CASSETGTTGEGYTF. CDR3 DNA: TGTGCCAGCAGTGAGACTGGGACTACCGGGGAAGGCTACACCTTC.

The sample holds one count of this clone. This sequence joins TRBV28 and TRBJ2-3, with 8 bases fitting TRBD1. CDR3 length equals 14 residues. Germline assignment: CDR1 MDHEN and CDR2 SYDVKM. Losses at the gene ends were 7 bases for V and 3 bases for J; bases not matched to a gene: 6. The CDR3 DNA reads TGTGCCAGCATGTGGACAGGGTCGACAGATACGCAGTATTTT. It translates to CASMWTGSTDTQYF.

This rearrangement joins TRBV28 to TRBJ2-6, with 7 bases identical to TRBD1. From germline, CDR1 is MDHEN and CDR2 SYDVKM. This CDR3 spans 15 amino acids. With V trimmed by 6 bases and J by 1 base, 3 bases remained unmatched. CDR3 DNA sequence: TGTGCCAGCAGCCCAGGGGGTTCTGGGGCCAACGTCCTGACTTTC. Translation: CASSPGGSGANVLTF.

The chain uses TRBV29-1 and TRBJ1-3; no definite D call. CDR1 SQVTM and CDR2 ANQGSEA come from the germline V gene. The CDR3 length is 15 residues. The V and J ends lost 2 bases and 2 bases respectively, with 13 bases between them. In DNA, the CDR3 is TGCAGCGTTGAACACGGTGCGGAGGCTGGAAACACCATATATTTT. It translates to CSVEHGAEAGNTIYF.

This sequence joins TRBV2 and TRBJ1-5; weak D call: TRBD1 (5 bases). The CDR3 runs 15 residues. CDR1 is SNHLY and CDR2 is FYNNEI in the germline V gene. V lost 4 bases and J 0 bases, leaving 10 bases between the germline ends. CDR3 sequence reads: CASSVTGDSNQPQHF. The CDR3 DNA reads TGTGCCAGCAGTGTTACAGGAGATAGCAATCAGCCCCAGCATTTT. Based on the CDR3 plus reference TRBV2 and TRBJ1-5, the full variable domain is EPEVTQTPSHQVTQMGQEVILRCVPISNHLYFYWYRQILGQKVEFLVSFYNNEISEKSEIFDDQFSVERPDGSNFTLKIRSTKLEDSAMYFCASSVTGDSNQPQHFGDGTRLSIL.

The chain recombines TRBV2 with TRBJ2-2, with 7 bases aligning to TRBD2. Germline CDR1 and CDR2: SNHLY and FYNNEI. The V and J ends lost 11 bases and 4 bases, in that order; junction bases with no gene match: 16. The CDR3 covers 16 residues. The CDR3 loop is CASLSPGRGGTGELFF. For the CDR3, the DNA is TGTGCCTCCCTAAGTCCAGGGCGCGGGGGCACCGGGGAGCTGTTTTTT.

This clone was seen once. The rearrangement joins TRBV5-6 to TRBJ2-2, with a tentative D call TRBD1 (7 bases). This CDR3 has 15 residues. CDR1 and CDR2 from the germline V gene are SGHDT and YYEEEE. V was cut by 4 bases and J by 2 bases, with 12 bases left in between. The CDR3 DNA sequence: TGTGCCAGCAGCCGAGGAGGGGGCAACACCGGGGAGCTGTTTTTT. This sequence encodes CASSRGGGNTGELFF.

The rearrangement links TRBV11-2 to TRBJ1-4, with D perhaps TRBD1 (5 bases). The CDR3 extends over 14 amino acids. Between the trimmed V and J ends, which lost 2 bases and 5 bases, there was a span of 9 bases. From germline, CDR1 is SGHAT and CDR2 FQNNGV. CDR3 nucleotides: TGTGCCAGCAGCTTATCCGGGGGAAATGAAAAACTGTTTTTT. Protein sequence: CASSLSGGNEKLFF.

The chain joins TRBV5-8 to TRBJ2-7; possible D gene TRBD1, 6 bases. This CDR3 has 19 residues. V was trimmed by 0 bases and J by 3 bases, leaving 25 bases between them. Per germline, CDR1 SGHTS and CDR2 YDEGEE. The DNA for the CDR3 is TGTGCCAGCAGCTTGGGGTGGGGACAAGCCCCAAATCCTCGCTACGAGCAGTACTTC. This codes for CASSLGWGQAPNPRYEQYF.